The TCR beta chain described here comes from a study of cytomegalovirus exposure and HLA in healthy donors. Libraries were prepared by immunoSEQ multiplex PCR; TCRdb keeps only in-frame clonotypes and omits some of them. This table has 100,000 to 150,000 clones, roughly 89% appearing once. A word on this clone: Its antigen is still unknown.

General observations from the study: It was approximately 170 TCR beta chains that were listed as cytomegalovirus-associated. Specific recognition of CMV antigens was confirmed in vitro for a few chains (all CMV-associated). The TCR clusters that emerged in the first cohort tended, a later analysis found, to co-occur in the 120 or so validation repertoires.

This receptor was obtained from a woman aged 18-35 years in good health and CMV-seronegative. Sequences were obtained from PBMCs.

This chain's CDR3 is CASSHRDRDTGELFF. The CDR3 DNA follows: TGTGCCAGCAGCCACCGGGACAGGGACACCGGGGAGCTGTTTTTT. The chain carries TRBV7-9 and TRBJ2-2, with 9 nucleotides matching TRBD1. CDR1 is SEHNR, CDR2 FQNEAQ, per germline (reference sequence). Trimming removed 5 bases from V and 3 bases from J; junction bases left unmatched: 4. This CDR3 has 15 amino acids.